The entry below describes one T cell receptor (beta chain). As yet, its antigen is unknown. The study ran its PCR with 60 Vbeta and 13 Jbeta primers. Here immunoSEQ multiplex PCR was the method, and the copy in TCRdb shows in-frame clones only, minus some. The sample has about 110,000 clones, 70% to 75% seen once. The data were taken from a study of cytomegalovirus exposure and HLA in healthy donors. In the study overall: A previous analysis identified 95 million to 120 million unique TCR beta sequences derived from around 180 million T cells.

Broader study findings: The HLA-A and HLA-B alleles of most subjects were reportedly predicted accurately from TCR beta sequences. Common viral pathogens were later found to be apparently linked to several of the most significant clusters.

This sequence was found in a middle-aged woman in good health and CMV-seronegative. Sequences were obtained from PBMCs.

CDR3 residues: CAISESFGRDPDTQYF. The CDR3, as DNA: TGTGCCATCAGTGAGTCGTTCGGGCGGGACCCAGATACGCAGTATTTT. The chain carries TRBV10-3 and TRBJ2-3; weak D call: TRBD2 (6 bases). The CDR3 length is 16 residues. CDR1 ENHRY and CDR2 SYGVKD come from the germline V gene. Trimming shortened V by 0 bases and J by 4 bases, and 14 bases separated the two germline ends.